This T cell receptor (beta chain) was recovered during a study of T-cell reconstitution after alpha-beta-depleted transplantation in children (dated by TCRdb to 2016 to 2017). With respect to the entire study: Using TCR repertoire profiling, the study followed T-cell immune reconstitution in a quantitative way in children after TCRalphabeta/CD19-depleted allogeneic hematopoietic cell transplantation. Study-wide conclusions, independent of this receptor: The apparently early recovery of alphabetaT-cell counts about two months after transplant reportedly depended on only several hundred rapidly expanded clones that came from non-depleted graft cells. In some patients, high TCRbeta diversity at day 60 was attributed to recipient T cells and intrathymic progenitors that had survived conditioning. The frequencies of hyperexpanded clones fell over the following months, and after one year, T-cell counts and TCRbeta diversity were mostly attributed to newly produced T cells.

Library method: PCR. The sample was run on an Illumina HiSeq 2500. Molecular barcoding was employed in the preparation of TCR libraries, with unique molecular identifiers being used to normalize TCRbeta repertoire quantification. TCRdb handled the public reads itself, with Q25 trimming in fastp and clone calling in MiXCR, and kept productive beta chains. CDR3 protein duplicates are merged, each entry listing the most common genes and DNA. Recorded for this sample are around 450,000 distinct CDR3 sequences; roughly 44% of them occurred a single time. 27% of the sample comes from the top ten. Measured from the cysteine to the phenylalanine, the CDR3 is 16 residues long. Just the 48-base CDR3 DNA is kept, in frame starting at base 1. CDR1 and CDR2 were assigned from the germline V gene as SGHRS and YFSETQ. Germline trimming: 0 bases from V, 3 bases from J; junction bases outside gene matches: 8. The meaning of the sample's treatment or condition label: allogeneic hematopoietic cell transplantation with graft depleted of TCRalphabeta T cells and CD19 B cells. TCRalphabeta/CD19-depleted allogeneic hematopoietic cell grafts were given to the transplant recipients, all of whom were children.

Note on this clonotype: Its antigen target is currently unknown. No base-level quality is on record; no much larger clone is a single base apart.

This receptor was obtained from a girl aged 2-10 years with aplastic anemia, due to receive a stem cell transplant. Rearrangement joined TRBV5-1 to TRBJ2-7, with 8 junctional bases fitting TRBD2. The specimen was PBMCs, collected before TCRalphabeta/CD19-depleted stem cell transplant. The CDR3 reads CASSLGTSSFNYEQYF. Here is the DNA: TGCGCCAGCAGCTTGGGGACTAGCTCCTTCAACTACGAGCAGTACTTC.